The clone carrying this T cell receptor beta chain was seen a single time. The sample is drawn from a study of blood T cell repertoires in COVID-19. Overall study: Donors in the United States, Italy and Spain gave samples during acute or convalescent COVID-19. The cDNA or gDNA used as material had been derived from T cells, B-cell-depleted T cells, or PBMCs.

Authors' data handling: Cell counts per sample came from amplifying reference gene primers. The assay was immunoSEQ multiplex PCR, and TCRdb's table has in-frame clones only and misses some. The V and J calls and clone size were taken over from that table, and D and trimming were inferred from the DNA. In the table there are about 70,000 clones, approximately 80% of which are singletons. This clonotype was obtained from a woman of 80 years or more with active or convalescent COVID-19. Specimen: peripheral blood.

CDR3 protein: CASTPRGSTDTQYF. CDR3 bases: TGTGCCAGCACCCCGCGCGGGAGCACAGATACGCAGTATTTT. The chain combines TRBV28 with TRBJ2-3, with D possibly TRBD2 on 5 matching bases. Between the trimmed V and J ends, which lost 7 bases and 0 bases, there was a span of 11 bases. Germline CDR1 is MDHEN and CDR2 is SYDVKM. CDR3 size: 14 residues.